These 10 T cell receptor beta chains were sequenced from one sample in a study of human T cells and chemical hapten exposure. As for time point: patch test 1, 2 weeks after DPC sensitization. Treatment defined: therapeutic diphenylcyclopropenone sensitization with weekly scalp DPC. TCRdb redid the calling of the RACE reads with MiXCR, one entry per CDR3 protein. The sample holds fewer than 500,000 distinct CDR3 sequences, approximately 5% seen once. Sequenced material: whole blood, taken in connection with sensitization to the hapten diphenylcyclopropenone (DPC). The receptors were gathered from a woman aged 45-65 years with alopecia areata. Some clones in this sample may be carry-over from other donors' samples.

There are a few counts of this clonotype. This sequence joins TRBV6-1 and TRBJ2-7; either TRBD1 or TRBD2 may fit D (5 bases each). V lost 11 bases and J lost 2, with 19 bases in between. The CDR3 runs 14 residues. Looked up from germline, CDR1 is MNHNS and CDR2 is SASEGT. The CDR3 bases are TGTGCCTCCCGCCAGCCGGGGCTTCCCTACGAGCAGTACTTC. Its translation is CASRQPGLPYEQYF.

This chain connects TRBV19 to TRBJ2-3, with D unresolved. The V and J ends lost 5 bases and 4 bases respectively, with 10 bases between them. The CDR3 is 13 amino acids. The germline V gene encodes CDR1 LNHDA and CDR2 SQIVND (reference sequence). The CDR3 here is CASSWGEADTQYF. The CDR3 DNA follows: TGTGCCAGTAGTTGGGGTGAAGCAGATACGCAGTATTTT.

This sequence joins TRBV2 and TRBJ1-5; tentatively, D is TRBD1 (6 bases). In germline, CDR1 is SNHLY, CDR2 FYNNEI. This CDR3 is 15 amino acids long. Deletions cut 5 bases from V and 1 base from J, with 12 bases between. This CDR3 is CASSSQGASNQPQHF. CDR3 nucleotide sequence: TGTGCCAGCAGTTCACAGGGCGCGAGCAATCAGCCCCAGCATTTT.

This clonotype was seen many times. V is TRBV4-3 and J is TRBJ1-1; a weak D match, TRBD1 (5 bases). The CDR3 is made up of 13 amino acids. Trimming removed 0 bases at V and 7 bases at J, with 9 bases between. The germline V gene has CDR1 LGHNA and CDR2 YSLEER. The CDR3 bases are TGCGCCAGCAGCCAAGATGGGGCAGTTGAAGCTTTCTTT. This sequence encodes CASSQDGAVEAFF.

At least ten counts were recorded for this clonotype. Mismatch with germline at one junction end may stem from a read error. V usage is TRBV27 and J usage is TRBJ2-6; the match to TRBD1 covers 9 bases. Germline V gene lookup returns CDR1 MNHEY and CDR2 SMNVEV (reference sequence). This CDR3 has 15 residues. CDR3 residues: CASSLQGAGANVLTF. The CDR3 DNA reads as TGCGCCAGCAGCCTACAGGGGGCCGGGGCCAACGTCCTGACTTTC.

The chain has TRBV27 and TRBJ1-6, with 7 positions matching TRBD1. The germline gives CDR1 MNHEY, CDR2 SMNVEV (reference sequence). The CDR3 runs 14 residues. J was trimmed by 7 bases and V by 5 bases; bases with no gene match: 5. The CDR3 is CASSRQGYNSPLHF. CDR3 coding DNA: TGTGCCAGCAGTCGACAGGGATACAATTCACCCCTCCACTTT.

This clonotype was detected only a few times. This rearrangement joins TRBV7-3 to TRBJ1-1; a possible D gene is TRBD1 (6 bases). Germline V lookup: CDR1 SGHTA, CDR2 FQGTGA. The CDR3 consists of 13 residues. Trimming left V 6 bases short and J 4 bases short, with 12 bases between. CDR3 nucleotide sequence: TGTGCCAGCAGTCGCGACAGGCCCACTGAAGCTTTCTTT. Protein product: CASSRDRPTEAFF.

This clonotype was picked up many times. The rearrangement joins TRBV5-6 to TRBJ1-4, with D perhaps TRBD1 (5 bases). V dropped 1 base and J dropped 4 bases, with 11 bases sitting between them. The CDR3 sequence is 15 residues long. Germline lookup yields CDR1 SGHDT and CDR2 YYEEEE. CDR3 DNA: TGTGCCAGCAGCTTGCTGAGACAGTTTAATGAAAAACTGTTTTTT. This gives the protein CASSLLRQFNEKLFF.

This clonotype turned up a few times. The chain joins TRBV18 to TRBJ2-6; no firm D call. The germline CDR1 and CDR2 sequences are KGHSH and LQKENI. The CDR3 is 13 amino acids. V was clipped by 8 bases and J by 6 bases, with 11 bases between them. CDR3 in amino acids: CASQNLTANVLTF. The DNA of the CDR3 is TGTGCCAGCCAGAATCTTACGGCCAACGTCCTGACTTTC.

This clonotype appeared many times. J is TRBJ2-7 and V is TRBV2; 7 bases line up with TRBD1. Germline CDR1 SNHLY, CDR2 FYNNEI. V lost 4 bases and J lost 5; bases outside the gene matches: 8. The CDR3 has 14 residues. The CDR3 loop reads CASSVETGFNEQYF. CDR3 nucleotides: TGTGCCAGCAGTGTCGAGACAGGGTTCAACGAGCAGTACTTC.